Listed below are T cell receptor beta chains from one sample, sequenced in a study of blood T cell repertoires in COVID-19. Using immunoSEQ multiplex PCR, the repertoire was profiled, and TCRdb retains in-frame clones only, with some absent. Among 200,000 to 250,000 clones, around 81% were seen once, and the ten largest hold less than 7%. Sequencing was carried out using peripheral blood. These receptors all come from a woman between 65 and 79 years old with acute or convalescent COVID-19. Both conserved end residues are part of each CDR3. Each record gives: V gene, J gene, CDR3 protein.

v_gene: TRBV2
j_gene: TRBJ2-1
CDR3aa: CASTARLATYNEQFF

v_gene: TRBV24-1
j_gene: TRBJ2-7
CDR3aa: CATSDPGQGSYEQYF

v_gene: TRBV6-5
j_gene: TRBJ2-1
CDR3aa: CASSFFPGLGHNEQFF

v_gene: TRBV6-5
j_gene: TRBJ2-5
CDR3aa: CASRLGTGRETQYF

v_gene: TRBV10-3
j_gene: TRBJ2-3
CDR3aa: CAIRPSGDTQYF

v_gene: TRBV19
j_gene: TRBJ2-7
CDR3aa: CASSIGGRGNEQYF

v_gene: TRBV24-1
j_gene: TRBJ2-7
CDR3aa: CATSGKAGASREQYF

v_gene: TRBV28
j_gene: TRBJ1-2
CDR3aa: CASSSDRTYGYTF

v_gene: TRBV7-6
j_gene: TRBJ2-3
CDR3aa: CASSLNISPEVPTDTQYF

v_gene: TRBV10-3
j_gene: TRBJ1-2
CDR3aa: CAIRVGTGGDYGYTF

v_gene: TRBV5-1
j_gene: TRBJ2-6
CDR3aa: CASSLFGQGQVGANVLTF

v_gene: TRBV18
j_gene: TRBJ1-1
CDR3aa: CASSPLVGGAMNTEAFF

v_gene: TRBV27
j_gene: TRBJ2-1
CDR3aa: CASSPLRRLADNEQFF

v_gene: TRBV30
j_gene: TRBJ1-1
CDR3aa: CAWSVGIRGPPNTEAFF

v_gene: TRBV10-2
j_gene: TRBJ2-7
CDR3aa: CASRAGSAAPNEQYF

v_gene: TRBV27
j_gene: TRBJ2-7
CDR3aa: CASSLSGQGSSYEQYF

v_gene: TRBV15
j_gene: TRBJ2-1
CDR3aa: CATSILRGRDNEQFF

v_gene: TRBV6-5
j_gene: TRBJ2-7
CDR3aa: CASSYGAGQGGYEQYF

v_gene: TRBV7-9
j_gene: TRBJ1-5
CDR3aa: CASSLFLGSYSNQPQHF

v_gene: TRBV29-1
j_gene: TRBJ2-3
CDR3aa: CSVLPDRVTDTQYF

v_gene: TRBV2
j_gene: TRBJ1-5
CDR3aa: CASSMMGAGTGGTQPQHF

v_gene: TRBV30
j_gene: TRBJ1-5
CDR3aa: CAWTLGTENQPQHF

v_gene: TRBV2
j_gene: TRBJ2-5
CDR3aa: CASSASGARGWETQYF

v_gene: TRBV20-1
j_gene: TRBJ2-1
CDR3aa: CSASGGGLDEQFF

v_gene: TRBV2
j_gene: TRBJ1-5
CDR3aa: CASRAGAGNQPQHF

v_gene: TRBV5-5
j_gene: TRBJ2-2
CDR3aa: CASSLVSAGELFF

v_gene: TRBV5-1
j_gene: TRBJ2-1
CDR3aa: CASSPLAGGRKEQFF

v_gene: TRBV6-5
j_gene: TRBJ1-1
CDR3aa: CASSLRQGRGTEAFF

v_gene: TRBV10-3
j_gene: TRBJ1-3
CDR3aa: CGTSRGFGGNTIYF

v_gene: TRBV5-1
j_gene: TRBJ2-2
CDR3aa: CASREAANTGELFF

v_gene: TRBV25-1
j_gene: TRBJ1-1
CDR3aa: CASASRRGLNTEAFF

v_gene: TRBV27
j_gene: TRBJ1-5
CDR3aa: CASSFGGRGEFRQPQHF

v_gene: TRBV19
j_gene: TRBJ1-1
CDR3aa: CASSYPAGVVTEAFF

v_gene: TRBV7-9
j_gene: TRBJ1-5
CDR3aa: CASSSTGTASEDQPQHF

v_gene: TRBV6-5
j_gene: TRBJ2-7
CDR3aa: CASSYKTGAYEQYF

v_gene: TRBV6-2/TRBV6-3
j_gene: TRBJ1-3
CDR3aa: CASSLIGASGNTIYF

v_gene: TRBV5-1
j_gene: TRBJ1-5
CDR3aa: CASSLGDRINQPQHF

v_gene: TRBV28
j_gene: TRBJ1-5
CDR3aa: CASTKARPGQGRGNQPQHF

v_gene: TRBV7-2
j_gene: TRBJ1-6
CDR3aa: CASSFNRDSPLHF

v_gene: TRBV28
j_gene: TRBJ1-1
CDR3aa: CASSAQGRNTEAFF

v_gene: TRBV4-2
j_gene: TRBJ1-1
CDR3aa: CASTREGGRVTEAFF

v_gene: TRBV10-3
j_gene: TRBJ2-1
CDR3aa: CAISFGQFGEQFF

v_gene: TRBV7-9
j_gene: TRBJ1-1
CDR3aa: CASSLGGQGITEAFF

v_gene: TRBV7-9
j_gene: TRBJ2-5
CDR3aa: CASSTGTAETQYF

v_gene: TRBV7-2
j_gene: TRBJ2-7
CDR3aa: CASSLGVGVKYF

v_gene: TRBV29-1
j_gene: TRBJ2-1
CDR3aa: CSVSRSGEQFF

v_gene: TRBV5-1
j_gene: TRBJ1-3
CDR3aa: CASSLAGTGGSGNTIYF

v_gene: TRBV7-4
j_gene: TRBJ1-5
CDR3aa: CASRGTHYSNQPQHF

v_gene: TRBV19
j_gene: TRBJ2-7
CDR3aa: CASSPGQGGMVYEQYF

v_gene: TRBV29-1
j_gene: TRBJ2-3
CDR3aa: CSDSGLAGGTDTQYF

v_gene: TRBV6-2/TRBV6-3
j_gene: TRBJ2-3
CDR3aa: CASSYTGQGASTDTQYF

v_gene: TRBV19
j_gene: TRBJ2-5
CDR3aa: CASTRTGGEETQYF

v_gene: TRBV24-1
j_gene: TRBJ2-3
CDR3aa: CATSDSGRGRTDTQYF

v_gene: TRBV5-1
j_gene: TRBJ2-3
CDR3aa: CASSLGGLSTQYF